This T cell receptor beta chain was retrieved from a study of control samples from healthy donors and cancer patients. Sequenced by immunoSEQ multiplex PCR; TCRdb stores in-frame clones only, minus some. The sample contains 110,000 to 150,000 clones, more than 90% of which appear only once. CDR1 SEHNR and CDR2 FQNEAQ come from the germline V gene (reference sequence). V was clipped by 5 bases and J by 0 bases, with 7 bases between them. The CDR3 sequence is 13 residues long. Sequencing was carried out using blood. This sequence originates from a young man in good health. The chain links TRBV7-9 to TRBJ1-2; D is ambiguous. DNA for the CDR3: TGTGCCAGCAGCCAGGACGCTAACTATGGCTACACCTTC. Residues: CASSQDANYGYTF.